This TCR beta chain was identified in a study of T cell changes during pregnancy in multiple sclerosis (dated by TCRdb to 2018 to 2020). For the wider study: The study examined how the T cell repertoire changed over the course of pregnancy in women with multiple sclerosis.

A word on this clone: Its recognized antigen is unknown. No much larger clonotype is one base removed from it; base qualities were not supplied.

The library was made by the immunoSEQ multiplex PCR assay. TCRdb holds this immuneACCESS table with in-frame rearrangements only. Some clones are missing; in checked studies, unresolved V genes explain under half, and the rest has no known cause. For this sample the table gives approximately 59,000 clones, of which roughly 93% were detected only once. The ten largest make up roughly 0.33% of the sample. The sequenced sample was CD4+ T cells from peripheral blood mononuclear cells, obtained before pregnancy. The TCR sequence derives from a female donor with multiple sclerosis, enrolled in a pregnancy study.

For the CDR3, the sequence is CASSRDSYEQYF. The sequence in DNA is TGTGCCAGCAGTCGGGACTCCTACGAGCAGTACTTC. This receptor chain uses TRBV2 and TRBJ2-7, and TRBD2 may be the D gene, going by 5 matching bases. V is shortened by 5 bases, J by 0 bases, and the region joining them spans 5 bases. Spanning cysteine to phenylalanine, the CDR3 consists of 12 amino acids. The read is trimmed to its CDR3 DNA, 36 bases read in frame from base 1. According to the germline V gene, CDR1 reads SNHLY and CDR2 reads FYNNEI. The reference TRBV2 and TRBJ2-7 proteins fill in what lies around the CDR3, so the full variable domain reads EPEVTQTPSHQVTQMGQEVILRCVPISNHLYFYWYRQILGQKVEFLVSFYNNEISEKSEIFDDQFSVERPDGSNFTLKIRSTKLEDSAMYFCASSRDSYEQYFGPGTRLTVT.